A single count supports the clone carrying this TCR beta chain. Other DNA sequences in this specimen translate into the identical CDR3. Trimming cost V 2 bases and J 4 bases, with 8 bases left between them. This CDR3 spans 13 amino acids. CDR1 is MNHEY and CDR2 is SVGEGT in the germline V gene. This sample is drawn from a study of Ad26.COV2.S vaccination and SARS-CoV-2 variants. Regarding treatment: some 19 received Ad26.COV2.S at low or high dose, single or two shots; about five received placebo; per-sample allocation not given. The study sampled participants on day 63 after the first vaccine or placebo injection. The protocol was immunoSEQ multiplex PCR, while the TCRdb copy is restricted to in-frame clones and leaves out a portion. In the table there are about 400,000 clones, about 92% of which are singletons.

The input for sequencing was peripheral blood, taken in a trial of Ad26.COV2.S vaccine versus placebo. V gene TRBV6-2 or TRBV6-3 combines with J gene TRBJ1-1, with a tentative D call TRBD1 (5 bases). This receptor was obtained from a person between 18 and 60 years old who received the Ad26.COV2.S COVID-19 vaccine or a placebo. In DNA, the CDR3 is TGTGCCAGCAGTTACAGGGGAGGCACTGAAGCTTTCTTT. Its protein is CASSYRGGTEAFF.